This TCR beta chain was documented in a study of long-term antiretroviral therapy in people with HIV. Study outcomes and limitations: CDR3 length ranges were narrower in HIV repertoires than in controls. Clones that had undergone expansion before ART dominated the repertoire at all time points. Blood collection from the mid-2000s to the late 2010s possibly occurred under older ART regimens.

CDR1 is LGHNA, CDR2 YNFKEQ, per germline. The germline V and J ends were trimmed by 0 bases and 4 bases, with 10 bases remaining between them. CDR3 length equals 16 residues. HIV-positive participants all received treatment in the United States. Details on this clone: Its antigen is as yet unknown.

Running of the v3.0 immunoSEQ assay took place at survey level. This table comes from immunoSEQ multiplex PCR, and its TCRdb copy is limited to in-frame clones, with some not included. The sample yields 34,000 or so clones, about 80% seen once. This sequence joins TRBV4-2 and TRBJ2-6, with D tentatively TRBD1 (6 bases). The sequenced sample was unsorted PBMCs, obtained 0.6 years after starting antiretroviral therapy. The source of this sequence is a man aged 18-30 years with HIV. The CDR3 DNA follows: TGTGCCAGCAGCCAAGATTCAGGGGTCGGGGCCAACGTCCTGACTTTC. Translation gives CASSQDSGVGANVLTF.